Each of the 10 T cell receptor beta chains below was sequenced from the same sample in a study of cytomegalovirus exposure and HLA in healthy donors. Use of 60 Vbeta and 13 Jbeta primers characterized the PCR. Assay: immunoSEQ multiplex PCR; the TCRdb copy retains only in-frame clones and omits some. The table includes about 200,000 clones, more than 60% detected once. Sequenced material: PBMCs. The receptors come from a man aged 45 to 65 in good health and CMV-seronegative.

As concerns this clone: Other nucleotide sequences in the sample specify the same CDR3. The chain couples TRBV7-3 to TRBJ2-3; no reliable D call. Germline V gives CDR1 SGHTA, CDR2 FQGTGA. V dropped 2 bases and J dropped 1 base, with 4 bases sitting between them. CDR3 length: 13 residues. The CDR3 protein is CASSLSGTDTQYF. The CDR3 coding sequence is TGTGCCAGCAGCTTATCGGGCACAGATACGCAGTATTTT.

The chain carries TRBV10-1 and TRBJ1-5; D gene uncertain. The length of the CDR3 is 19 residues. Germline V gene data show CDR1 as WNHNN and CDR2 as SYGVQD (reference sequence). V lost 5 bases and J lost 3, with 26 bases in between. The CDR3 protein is CASSPTPPLQKNSNQPQHF. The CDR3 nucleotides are TGCGCCAGCAGTCCAACCCCACCTTTACAGAAAAACTCCAATCAGCCCCAGCATTTT.

The chain's CDR3 is CASSAGTGNNYGYTF. The CDR3 nucleotides are TGTGCCAGCAGCGCGGGGACAGGGAATAACTATGGCTACACCTTC. This chain links TRBV9 with TRBJ1-2; 9 nucleotides align to TRBD1. CDR3 length: 15 residues. V dropped 3 bases and J dropped 1; count of bases not matched to a gene: 4. CDR1 and CDR2 (germline): SGDLS, YYNGEE.

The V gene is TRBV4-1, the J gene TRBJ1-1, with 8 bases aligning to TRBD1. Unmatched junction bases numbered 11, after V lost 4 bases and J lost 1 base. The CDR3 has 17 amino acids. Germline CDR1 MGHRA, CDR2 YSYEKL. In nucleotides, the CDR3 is TGCGCCAGCAGCCCGCAGGGGGCTTTGGGCTCGAACACTGAAGCTTTCTTT. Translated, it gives CASSPQGALGSNTEAFF.

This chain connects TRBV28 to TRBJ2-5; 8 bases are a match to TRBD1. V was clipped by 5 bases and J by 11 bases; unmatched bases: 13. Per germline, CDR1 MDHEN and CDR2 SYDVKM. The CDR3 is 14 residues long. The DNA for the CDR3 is TGTGCCAGCAGTATGCGGACAGGGCTGAGGGAGCAGTACTTC. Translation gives CASSMRTGLREQYF.

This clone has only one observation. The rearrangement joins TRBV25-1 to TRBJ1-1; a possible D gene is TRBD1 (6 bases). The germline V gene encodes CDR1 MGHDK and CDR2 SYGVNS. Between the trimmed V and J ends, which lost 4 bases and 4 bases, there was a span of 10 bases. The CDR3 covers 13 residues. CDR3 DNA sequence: TGTGCCAGCAGTGGGGGGGGGCTCACTGAAGCTTTCTTT. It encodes CASSGGGLTEAFF.

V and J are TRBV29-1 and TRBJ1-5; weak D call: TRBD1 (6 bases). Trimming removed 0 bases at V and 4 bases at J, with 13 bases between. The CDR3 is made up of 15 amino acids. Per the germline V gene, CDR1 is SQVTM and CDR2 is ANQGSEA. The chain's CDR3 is CSVEEGQSGNQPQHF. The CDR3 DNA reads TGCAGCGTTGAAGAAGGACAGTCTGGTAATCAGCCCCAGCATTTT.

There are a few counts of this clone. CDR3 region: CASSRLAGDYNEQFF. The CDR3 DNA reads as TGTGCCAGCTCACGACTAGCGGGAGACTACAATGAGCAGTTCTTC. The V and J genes are TRBV18 and TRBJ2-1; 12 bases line up with TRBD2. CDR3 length equals 15 residues. Looked up from germline, CDR1 is KGHSH and CDR2 is LQKENI. Trimming at V came to 4 bases and at J to 3 bases, leaving 1 base not matched to a gene.

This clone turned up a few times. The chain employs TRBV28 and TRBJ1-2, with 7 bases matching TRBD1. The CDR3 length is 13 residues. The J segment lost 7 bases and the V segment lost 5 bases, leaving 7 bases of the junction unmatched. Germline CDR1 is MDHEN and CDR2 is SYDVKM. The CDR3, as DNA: TGTGCCAGCAGTGCACGGACAGGAGGTGGCTACACCTTC. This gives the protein CASSARTGGGYTF.

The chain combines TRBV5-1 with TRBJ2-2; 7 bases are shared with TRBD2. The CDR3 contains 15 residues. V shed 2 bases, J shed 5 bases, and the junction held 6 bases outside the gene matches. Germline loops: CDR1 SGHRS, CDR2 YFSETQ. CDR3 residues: CASSFAGVRTGELFF. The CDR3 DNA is TGCGCCAGCAGCTTCGCGGGAGTGAGGACCGGGGAGCTGTTTTTT. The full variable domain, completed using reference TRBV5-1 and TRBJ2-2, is KAGVTQTPRYLIKTRGQQVTLSCSPISGHRSVSWYQQTPGQGLQFLFEYFSETQRNKGNFPGRFSGRQFSNSRSEMNVSTLELGDSALYLCASSFAGVRTGELFFGEGSRLTVL.